Sequencing of this T cell receptor (beta chain) was carried out in a study of identical twins. Study-wide points: Twins showed weaker excess sharing in their beta out-of-frame sequences.

TCRdb re-called the 5' RACE reads through MiXCR, storing one row per CDR3 protein. The sample holds about 190,000 distinct CDR3 sequences, 15% to 20% seen once. This clonotype appeared a few times. Its cognate antigen is unknown. V was pared by 4 bases and J by 12 bases, with 22 bases between. CDR3 length equals 14 residues. CDR1 SGHNT and CDR2 YENEEA come from the germline V gene. Healthy Caucasians, and only they, were the donors. These sequences were also reported in another study, on T cells expressing NK-cell markers. Turning to that study: In a handful of donors, dominant CD3+CD56+NKG2C+ clonotypes ranked among the top 10 CD8+ clonotypes.

Sequencing was done on a sample of CD8+ T cells sorted from blood. The sequence was obtained from a woman aged 18-29 years in good health. The chain carries TRBV11-3 and TRBJ2-7; D call uncertain. The CDR3 spells CASSSREGSVEPYF. CDR3 nucleotides: TGTGCCAGCAGCTCCCGTGAAGGGTCCGTGGAACCGTACTTC.